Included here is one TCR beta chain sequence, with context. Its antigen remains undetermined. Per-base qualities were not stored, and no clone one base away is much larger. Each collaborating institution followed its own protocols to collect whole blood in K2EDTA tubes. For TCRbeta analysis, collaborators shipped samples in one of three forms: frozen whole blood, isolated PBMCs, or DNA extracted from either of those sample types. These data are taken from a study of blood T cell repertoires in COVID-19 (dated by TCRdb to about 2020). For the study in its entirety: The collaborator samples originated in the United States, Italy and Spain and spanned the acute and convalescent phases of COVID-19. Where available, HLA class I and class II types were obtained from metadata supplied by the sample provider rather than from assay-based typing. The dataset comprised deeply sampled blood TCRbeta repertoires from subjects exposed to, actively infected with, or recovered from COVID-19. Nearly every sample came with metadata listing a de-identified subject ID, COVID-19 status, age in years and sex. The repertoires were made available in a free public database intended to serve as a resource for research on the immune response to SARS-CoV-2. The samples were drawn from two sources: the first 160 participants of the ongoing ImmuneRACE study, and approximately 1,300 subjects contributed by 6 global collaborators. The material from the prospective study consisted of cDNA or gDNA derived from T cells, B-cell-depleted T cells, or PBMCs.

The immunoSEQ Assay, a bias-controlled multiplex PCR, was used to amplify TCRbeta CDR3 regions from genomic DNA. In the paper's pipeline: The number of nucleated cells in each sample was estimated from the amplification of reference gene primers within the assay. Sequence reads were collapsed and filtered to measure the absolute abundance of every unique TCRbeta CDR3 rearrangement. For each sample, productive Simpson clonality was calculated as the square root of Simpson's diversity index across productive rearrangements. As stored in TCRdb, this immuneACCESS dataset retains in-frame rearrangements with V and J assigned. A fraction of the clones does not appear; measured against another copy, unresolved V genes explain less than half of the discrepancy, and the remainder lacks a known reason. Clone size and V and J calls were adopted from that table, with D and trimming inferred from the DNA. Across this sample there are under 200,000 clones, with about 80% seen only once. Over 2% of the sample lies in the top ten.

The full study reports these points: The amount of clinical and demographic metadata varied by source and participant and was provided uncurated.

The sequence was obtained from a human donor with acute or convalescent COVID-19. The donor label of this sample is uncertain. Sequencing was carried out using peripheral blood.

The CDR3 corresponds to CASSPGGGNQPQHF. The DNA sequence follows: TGTGCCAGCAGCCCGGGGGGAGGCAATCAGCCCCAGCATTTT. The chain joins TRBV7-8 to TRBJ1-5; TRBD1 is a possible D gene, resting on 5 matching bases. CDR1 and CDR2 are read off the germline V gene as SGHVS and FQNEAQ. V was cut back by 5 bases and J by 2 bases, leaving a gap of 10 bases between them. Taken from cysteine to phenylalanine, the CDR3 has 14 residues. Of all the DNA, just the CDR3 is kept, 42 bases in frame from base 1. With the rest looked up from the reference TRBV7-8 and TRBJ1-5 genes rather than sequenced, the full variable domain is GAGVSQSPRYKVAKRGQDVALRCDPISGHVSLFWYQQALGQGPEFLTYFQNEAQLDKSGLPSDRFFAERPEGSVSTLKIQRTQQEDSAVYLCASSPGGGNQPQHFGDGTRLSIL.